Below are 22 T cell receptor beta chains sequenced from a single sample in a study of shared clonotypes between healthy human individuals. Libraries were prepared by immunoSEQ multiplex PCR; TCRdb keeps only in-frame clonotypes and omits some of them. The table has 450,000 to 550,000 clones, 75% to 85% seen once. The sequenced sample consisted of PBMCs. The source of these receptors is a woman aged 40 to 50 in good health. Some clones in this sample may be carry-over from other donors' samples.

This chain joins TRBV27 and TRBJ1-5; no reliable D call. With 5 bases removed from V and 0 bases from J, the gap between germline ends came to 5 bases. Per germline, CDR1 MNHEY and CDR2 SMNVEV (reference sequence). This CDR3 contains 13 residues. Here the CDR3 reads CASSADSNQPQHF. The CDR3 DNA is TGTGCCAGCAGTGCCGATAGCAATCAGCCCCAGCATTTT.

J is TRBJ2-3 and V is TRBV5-4, with a weak D call TRBD1 (5 bases). The ends were cut back, 2 bases at V and 3 bases at J, with 10 bases in the middle. Germline V lookup: CDR1 SGHNT, CDR2 YYREEE (reference sequence). CDR3 size: 14 residues. The CDR3: CASSFTGRTDTQYF. As DNA, the CDR3 is TGTGCCAGCAGCTTTACAGGAAGAACAGATACGCAGTATTTT.

This chain joins TRBV27 and TRBJ1-6; D not certain. The V end was cut by 5 bases, the J end by 0 bases, with 14 bases between. This CDR3 has 17 amino acids. The germline CDR1 and CDR2 sequences are MNHEY and SMNVEV (reference sequence). This CDR3 reads CASSPAGWDSYNSPLHF. Here the CDR3 DNA reads TGTGCCAGCAGTCCCGCCGGTTGGGACTCCTATAATTCACCCCTCCACTTT.

The chain recombines TRBV27 with TRBJ2-7; 7 bases align to TRBD2. Germline V CDR1 and CDR2: MNHEY, SMNVEV (reference sequence). V was clipped by 2 bases and J by 1 base; unmatched bases: 5. The CDR3 is 15 amino acids. The CDR3 here is CASSLSGIWSYEQYF. The CDR3, as DNA: TGTGCCAGCAGTTTAAGCGGGATCTGGTCCTACGAGCAGTACTTC.

This chain connects TRBV10-2 to TRBJ2-1; D is possibly TRBD1 (6 bases). The CDR3 has 11 residues. Germline V gene lookup returns CDR1 WSHSY and CDR2 SAAADI. Trimming stripped 10 bases from V and 7 bases from J, with 11 bases between. In DNA form, the CDR3 reads TGCGCCACCCAGGGGAGTAATGAGCAGTTCTTC. Protein sequence: CATQGSNEQFF.

The chain joins TRBV18 to TRBJ2-7, with 9 bases aligning to TRBD1. The CDR3 is 16 amino acids. In germline, CDR1 is KGHSH, CDR2 LQKENI. V lost 3 bases, J lost 6 bases, and 12 bases stayed unmatched. CDR3 loop: CASSPPGTGFLGEQYF. Written as DNA, the CDR3 is TGTGCCAGCTCACCCCCCGGGACAGGGTTTTTGGGCGAGCAGTACTTC.

The chain combines TRBV28 with TRBJ2-5; 7 positions match TRBD2. Trimming removed 3 bases from V and 2 bases from J; junction bases left unmatched: 9. Germline CDR1 is MDHEN and CDR2 is SYDVKM. This CDR3 has 16 residues. CDR3 in amino acids: CASSLAHWRGQETQYF. The CDR3 bases are TGTGCCAGCAGTTTGGCCCACTGGCGGGGGCAAGAGACCCAGTACTTC. The variable domain in full, completed from reference TRBV28 and TRBJ2-5, reads DVKVTQSSRYLVKRTGEKVFLECVQDMDHENMFWYRQDPGLGLRLIYFSYDVKMKEKGDIPEGYSVSREKKERFSLILESASTNQTSMYLCASSLAHWRGQETQYFGPGTRLLVL.

This clone has only a few counts. The rearrangement uses TRBV4-1 and TRBJ2-5, with D tentatively TRBD1 (6 bases). The germline CDR1 and CDR2 sequences are MGHRA and YSYEKL. This CDR3 spans 14 amino acids. The ends were cut back, 1 base at V and 4 bases at J, with 10 bases in the middle. The DNA for the CDR3 is TGCGCCAGCAGCCAAGGGACAGTTGGAGAGACCCAGTACTTC. Protein: CASSQGTVGETQYF.

This sequence joins TRBV10-3 and TRBJ2-5; TRBD1 is a possible D gene (5 bases). The CDR3 is 16 residues long. Trimming shortened V by 2 bases and J by 1 base, and 14 bases separated the two germline ends. Germline lookup yields CDR1 ENHRY and CDR2 SYGVKD. The CDR3, as DNA: TGTGCCATCAGTGAGCGTCAGGGAAGGGGCCAAGAGACCCAGTACTTC. It is translated as CAISERQGRGQETQYF.

The rearrangement links TRBV6-5 to TRBJ2-1, with TRBD2 identical over 11 bases. The J segment lost 8 bases and the V segment lost 8 bases, leaving 8 bases of the junction unmatched. The CDR3 runs to 14 residues. CDR1 and CDR2 from the germline V gene are MNHEY and SVGAGI. The CDR3 reads CASRTSGSMDEQFF. In DNA form, the CDR3 reads TGTGCCAGCCGCACTAGCGGGAGCATGGATGAGCAGTTCTTC.

Only a few counts were recorded for this clone. The chain has TRBV7-9 and TRBJ2-4, with TRBD2 as a possible D gene (6 bases). The germline CDR1 and CDR2 sequences are SEHNR and FQNEAQ (reference sequence). This CDR3 is 15 amino acids long. V was shortened by 2 bases and J by 0 bases, with 8 bases between the two germline ends. The CDR3 loop is CASSLMGLAKNIQYF. The CDR3 DNA reads TGTGCCAGCAGCTTAATGGGACTAGCCAAAAACATTCAGTACTTC.

The chain has TRBV7-3 and TRBJ2-2; a weak D match, TRBD2 (6 bases). V shed 2 bases and J shed 4 bases, with 11 bases lying between them. The CDR3 is made up of 15 amino acids. Germline V gene lookup returns CDR1 SGHTA and CDR2 FQGTGA. The CDR3 DNA follows: TGTGCCAGCAGCTTACGGGGAGGTGGCACCGGGGAGCTGTTTTTT. Translated, it gives CASSLRGGGTGELFF.

This clone was recorded a few times. The rearrangement joins TRBV2 to TRBJ1-5; D gene unclear. CDR1 and CDR2 (germline): SNHLY, FYNNEI. There are 14 residues in the CDR3. The V end was cut by 3 bases, the J end by 0 bases, with 6 bases between. CDR3 nucleotide sequence: TGTGCCAGCAGTGAGGACGGTAGCAATCAGCCCCAGCATTTT. It translates to CASSEDGSNQPQHF.

This chain joins TRBV27 and TRBJ1-1, with no clear D. Germline V gives CDR1 MNHEY, CDR2 SMNVEV (reference sequence). V was cut by 4 bases and J by 2 bases, with 8 bases left in between. The CDR3 covers 13 residues. CDR3 sequence (DNA): TGTGCCAGCAGTTGGACCGTTAACACTGAAGCTTTCTTT. Encoded protein: CASSWTVNTEAFF.

This clone is a singleton in its sample. J is TRBJ2-5 and V is TRBV7-6, with D possibly being TRBD2 (6 bases). The CDR3 consists of 15 residues. The germline V gene has CDR1 SGHVS and CDR2 FNYEAQ. V was trimmed by 0 bases and J by 5 bases, leaving 13 bases between them. The CDR3 bases are TGTGCCAGCAGCTTAGCGCCGGGAGTCGGGGAGACCCAGTACTTC. Protein: CASSLAPGVGETQYF.

This chain joins TRBV12-5 and TRBJ2-7; D unresolved. Trimming took 6 bases from V and 2 from J, leaving 17 bases between them. Germline CDR1 LGHNT, CDR2 FRNRAP. The CDR3 totals 15 residues. The CDR3: CASGTALNRTYEQYF. CDR3 bases: TGTGCTAGTGGGACGGCCCTTAATCGAACCTACGAGCAGTACTTC.

The gene calls are TRBV25-1 and TRBJ2-7; D unclear. Germline V gene data show CDR1 as MGHDK and CDR2 as SYGVNS. The V end was cut by 5 bases, the J end by 0 bases, with 8 bases between. This CDR3 has 13 amino acids. As DNA, the CDR3 is TGTGCCAGCAGTTTAGGCGGCTCCTACGAGCAGTACTTC. It yields the protein CASSLGGSYEQYF.

The V and J genes are TRBV7-9 and TRBJ2-1; D remains unclear. Germline-derived CDR1 and CDR2 are SEHNR and FQNEAQ (reference sequence). The CDR3 runs 12 residues. V was shortened by 5 bases and J by 6 bases, with 8 bases between the two germline ends. The CDR3 coding sequence is TGTGCCAGCAGCCCCCAAGCCAATGAGCAGTTCTTC. This sequence encodes CASSPQANEQFF.

A single count supports this clone. The rearrangement links TRBV27 to TRBJ2-7; 10 bases align to TRBD1. Per germline, CDR1 MNHEY and CDR2 SMNVEV (reference sequence). This CDR3 has 16 residues. Trimming cost V 7 bases and J 3 bases; bases outside gene matches: 12. The CDR3 DNA follows: TGTGCCAGCACCTCGGATGGGACAGGGGTTGGCTACGAGCAGTACTTC. It specifies CASTSDGTGVGYEQYF.

The chain couples TRBV4-2 to TRBJ1-3; TRBD1 agrees at 8 bases. The V gene end was trimmed by 6 bases and the J gene end by 0 bases; junction bases not matched to a gene: 7. CDR3 size: 16 residues. The V gene's germline CDR1 is LGHNA and CDR2 YNFKEQ. The CDR3 region is CASSLAGGYSGNTIYF. Here the CDR3 DNA reads TGTGCCAGCAGTTTGGCAGGGGGCTACTCTGGAAACACCATATATTTT.

The chain has TRBV11-1 and TRBJ2-1; 14 nucleotides line up with TRBD2. Trimming took 3 bases from V and 2 from J; bases not matched to a gene: 6. The CDR3 runs to 18 residues. Germline V gene data show CDR1 as SGHAT and CDR2 as FQDESV (reference sequence). In nucleotides, the CDR3 is TGTGCCAGCAGCTTGGGACTAGCGGGAGAATCGGCCTACAATGAGCAGTTCTTC. It specifies CASSLGLAGESAYNEQFF. The full variable domain, completed using reference TRBV11-1 and TRBJ2-1, is EAEVAQSPRYKITEKSQAVAFWCDPISGHATLYWYRQILGQGPELLVQFQDESVVDDSQLPKDRFSAERLKGVDSTLKIQPAELGDSAMYLCASSLGLAGESAYNEQFFGPGTRLTVL.

J is TRBJ2-1 and V is TRBV7-8; the D gene is possibly TRBD1 (6 bases). The CDR3 consists of 15 residues. Germline V gene sequence: CDR1 SGHVS, CDR2 FQNEAQ. With 5 bases removed from V and 3 bases from J, the gap between germline ends came to 14 bases. This CDR3 is CASSLDRRLYNEQFF. CDR3 bases: TGTGCCAGCAGCCTAGACAGGCGACTCTACAATGAGCAGTTCTTC.